Presented here are 22 T cell receptor beta chains from one specimen sequenced in a study of blood T cell repertoires in COVID-19. Clones were read by immunoSEQ multiplex PCR, and TCRdb kept only the in-frame ones, dropping some. Of 150,000 or so clones listed, 87% are singletons. What was sequenced was PBMCs or T cells enriched from blood (not recorded which). Source of these receptors: a middle-aged woman who had been exposed to COVID-19.

V and J are TRBV4-3 and TRBJ2-2; TRBD2 matches 12 bases. From germline, CDR1 is LGHNA and CDR2 YSLEER. There are 18 residues in the CDR3. V shed 0 bases, J shed 3 bases, and the junction held 5 bases outside the gene matches. CDR3 in DNA: TGCGCCAGCAGCCAAGATTCGACTAGCGGGAGATACACCGGGGAGCTGTTTTTT. It codes for CASSQDSTSGRYTGELFF.

About this clone: This sample also contains other DNA sequences that code for the same CDR3. This chain connects TRBV9 to TRBJ2-6; D perhaps matches TRBD1 (5 bases). The germline gives CDR1 SGDLS, CDR2 YYNGEE. This CDR3 has 15 amino acids. V was shortened by 0 bases and J by 1 base, with 5 bases between the two germline ends. The CDR3 sequence: CASSVAGSGANVLTF. The CDR3 bases are TGTGCCAGCAGCGTAGCAGGGTCTGGGGCCAACGTCCTGACTTTC.

The chain carries TRBV11-2 and TRBJ1-2; 7 bases fit TRBD1. Trimming at V came to 4 bases and at J to 4 bases, leaving 9 bases not matched to a gene. Germline-derived CDR1 and CDR2 are SGHAT and FQNNGV. CDR3 length: 15 amino acids. The CDR3 here is CASSWGQTSRYGYTF. DNA of the CDR3: TGTGCCAGCAGCTGGGGACAGACGAGTCGCTATGGCTACACCTTC.

Only one count was recorded for this clone. The chain employs TRBV24-1 and TRBJ2-3, with TRBD2 matching over 11 bases. CDR1 and CDR2 from the germline V gene are KGHDR and SFDVKD. This CDR3 has 17 amino acids. The V gene end was trimmed by 4 bases and the J gene end by 6 bases; junction bases not matched to a gene: 11. CDR3 loop: CATSDPSIAGGRDTQYF. The DNA of the CDR3 is TGTGCCACCAGTGACCCTTCAATAGCGGGGGGGCGTGATACGCAGTATTTT.

CDR3 protein: CASSETIQGYEQYF. The DNA of the CDR3 is TGCGCCAGCAGTGAGACGATACAGGGGTACGAGCAGTACTTC. V is TRBV10-2 and J is TRBJ2-7; 7 bases line up with TRBD1. The V gene's germline CDR1 is WSHSY and CDR2 SAAADI. There are 14 residues in the CDR3. The J segment lost 4 bases and the V segment lost 2 bases, leaving 5 bases of the junction unmatched.

The chain has TRBV11-2 and TRBJ2-7; D may be TRBD1 (6 bases). CDR3 length: 12 residues. V was shortened by 4 bases and J by 6 bases, with 10 bases between the two germline ends. Per germline, CDR1 SGHAT and CDR2 FQNNGV. CDR3 protein: CASSSSGAEQYF. DNA of the CDR3: TGTGCCAGCAGCTCGTCAGGGGCCGAGCAGTACTTC.

The chain uses TRBV6-4 and TRBJ1-2; TRBD1 matches 10 bases. V lost 5 bases to trimming and J lost 5 bases; unmatched junction nucleotides: 2. The germline V gene encodes CDR1 MRHNA and CDR2 SNTAGT. This CDR3 region has 13 residues. DNA of the CDR3: TGTGCCAGCAGTATGGGACAGGGGTATGGCTACACCTTC. Its translation: CASSMGQGYGYTF.

V is TRBV7-9 and J is TRBJ2-1; possibly TRBD1 for D (5 bases). V was shortened by 0 bases and J by 8 bases, with 11 bases between the two germline ends. Per germline, CDR1 SEHNR and CDR2 FQNEAQ (reference sequence). This CDR3 is built from 14 residues. CDR3 coding DNA: TGTGCCAGCAGCTTAGCGGGGCGGATCGATGAGCAGTTCTTC. Amino acids: CASSLAGRIDEQFF.

This chain links TRBV5-1 with TRBJ1-2; 7 nucleotides align to TRBD1. Germline CDR1 SGHRS, CDR2 YFSETQ. This CDR3 is 14 amino acids long. V gave up 7 bases and J gave up 4 bases; unmatched junction bases: 10. CDR3 coding DNA: TGCGCCAGCGGAATAGGGGGCTCACTCTATGGCTACACCTTC. The encoded protein is CASGIGGSLYGYTF.

The chain is built from TRBV6-2 or TRBV6-3 and TRBJ2-3; 14 nucleotides line up with TRBD2. There are 17 residues in the CDR3. The V gene's germline CDR1 is MNHEY and CDR2 SVGEGT. V was clipped by 2 bases and J by 0 bases; unmatched bases: 1. The DNA of the CDR3 is TGTGCCAGCAGTTACGGACTAGCGGGGGGAAGCACAGATACGCAGTATTTT. Residues: CASSYGLAGGSTDTQYF.

This rearrangement joins TRBV7-9 to TRBJ2-2, with 9 positions matching TRBD2. CDR3 length equals 15 residues. J gave up 5 bases and V 3 bases, and 4 bases lay outside the gene matches. Per the germline V gene, CDR1 is SEHNR and CDR2 is FQNEAQ (reference sequence). CDR3 coding DNA: TGTGCCAGCAGCTTTCTTAGCGGGGGAACCGGGGAGCTGTTTTTT. This sequence encodes CASSFLSGGTGELFF.

The genes are TRBV3-1 (or the pseudogene TRBV3-2) and TRBJ2-7, with D perhaps TRBD2 (5 bases). CDR3 length equals 16 residues. Per the germline V gene, CDR1 is LGHDT and CDR2 is YNNKEL (reference sequence). Trimming took off 4 bases at V and 2 bases at J, with 18 bases between the two ends. The CDR3 DNA reads TGTGCCAGCAGCCCCTACCGATCCGGGATACCCTACGAGCAGTACTTC. Its protein product is CASSPYRSGIPYEQYF.

This clone turned up a few times. V gene TRBV11-3 combines with J gene TRBJ1-1, with D maybe TRBD1 (5 bases). This CDR3 contains 14 residues. Trimming stripped 4 bases from V and 4 bases from J, with 13 bases between. CDR1 is SGHNT, CDR2 YENEEA, per germline. CDR3 residues: CASSSSVGGTEAFF. The CDR3 DNA follows: TGTGCCAGCAGCTCCTCGGTCGGGGGCACTGAAGCTTTCTTT.

This sequence joins TRBV11-2 and TRBJ1-6; 7 bases match TRBD1. This CDR3 has 15 amino acids. Germline CDR1 reads SGHAT; CDR2 reads FQNNGV. With V trimmed by 0 bases and J by 9 bases, 5 bases remained unmatched. CDR3 bases: TGTGCCAGCAGCTTAGATTACAGGGGAAGTTCACCCCTCCACTTT. This encodes CASSLDYRGSSPLHF.

This clone was detected once. Here the CDR3 DNA reads TGTGCCAGCAGTTCCCTTGGGGGGGCTGGAAACACCATATATTTT. This codes for CASSSLGGAGNTIYF. J is TRBJ1-3 and V is TRBV27, with D perhaps TRBD1 (5 bases). This CDR3 has 15 amino acids. V was pared by 4 bases and J by 2 bases, with 12 bases between. Germline V gene lookup returns CDR1 MNHEY and CDR2 SMNVEV (reference sequence).

The gene calls are TRBV11-2 and TRBJ1-1; no reliable D call. V was clipped by 5 bases and J by 8 bases, with 12 bases between them. This CDR3 region has 12 residues. The V gene's germline CDR1 is SGHAT and CDR2 FQNNGV. The CDR3 loop reads CASSGERLEAFF. CDR3 coding DNA: TGTGCCAGCAGCGGTGAGCGACTCGAAGCTTTCTTT.

The chain employs TRBV27 and TRBJ2-5; 7 nucleotides align to TRBD1. V lost 6 bases and J lost 2; bases outside the gene matches: 6. Per germline, CDR1 MNHEY and CDR2 SMNVEV (reference sequence). This CDR3 is 14 amino acids long. CDR3 in DNA: TGTGCCAGCAGAGAGACAGGGCTGCAAGAGACCCAGTACTTC. Its protein product is CASRETGLQETQYF.

The rearrangement uses TRBV7-3 and TRBJ2-3; D might be TRBD2 (5 bases). V lost 5 bases, J lost 2 bases, and 17 bases lay in between. The germline V gene encodes CDR1 SGHTA and CDR2 FQGTGA. This CDR3 has 16 residues. This CDR3 is CASSPGGGPNTDTQYF. CDR3 DNA sequence: TGTGCCAGCAGCCCCGGAGGCGGACCTAACACAGATACGCAGTATTTT.

There are a few counts of this clone. Here the CDR3 DNA reads TGTGCCAGCAGGGATCCTTGGGACATCAATTCACCCCTCCACTTT. This translates into CASRDPWDINSPLHF. The chain recombines TRBV7-9 with TRBJ1-6; the D gene is possibly TRBD1 (6 bases). Germline lookup yields CDR1 SEHNR and CDR2 FQNEAQ (reference sequence). The CDR3 has 15 amino acids. Deletions cut 6 bases from V and 7 bases from J, with 16 bases between. Full variable domain (remainder filled in from reference TRBV7-9 and TRBJ1-6): DTGVSQNPRHKITKRGQNVTFRCDPISEHNRLYWYRQTLGQGPEFLTYFQNEAQLEKSRLLSDRFSAERPKGSFSTLEIQRTEQGDSAMYLCASRDPWDINSPLHFGNGTRLTVT.

The chain carries TRBV3-1 (or the pseudogene TRBV3-2) and TRBJ2-2, with 9 positions matching TRBD2. The V gene end was trimmed by 2 bases and the J gene end by 0 bases; junction bases not matched to a gene: 1. Germline lookup yields CDR1 LGHDT and CDR2 YNNKEL (reference sequence). The CDR3 spans 16 residues. The CDR3 DNA is TGTGCCAGCAGCCAAAGACTAGCGGCGAACACCGGGGAGCTGTTTTTT. Protein sequence: CASSQRLAANTGELFF.

The chain carries TRBV9 and TRBJ2-3; D is ambiguous. Trimming removed 4 bases from V and 2 bases from J, with 8 bases in between. Germline V gives CDR1 SGDLS, CDR2 YYNGEE. The CDR3 runs 13 residues. CDR3 coding DNA: TGTGCCAGCAGCCTCAGGATCACAGATACGCAGTATTTT. It specifies CASSLRITDTQYF. The full variable domain, in which reference TRBV9 and TRBJ2-3 provide the parts outside the CDR3, is DSGVTQTPKHLITATGQRVTLRCSPRSGDLSVYWYQQSLDQGLQFLIQYYNGEERAKGNILERFSAQQFPDLHSELNLSSLELGDSALYFCASSLRITDTQYFGPGTRLTVL.

The rearrangement joins TRBV3-1 (or the pseudogene TRBV3-2) to TRBJ1-2; 9 bases are shared with TRBD1. V gave up 5 bases and J gave up 3 bases; unmatched junction bases: 7. The CDR3 sequence is 15 residues long. Germline CDR1 and CDR2: LGHDT and YNNKEL (reference sequence). For the CDR3, the DNA is TGTGCCAGCAGCAACATTGGACAGGGGCACTATGGCTACACCTTC. Translated: CASSNIGQGHYGYTF.